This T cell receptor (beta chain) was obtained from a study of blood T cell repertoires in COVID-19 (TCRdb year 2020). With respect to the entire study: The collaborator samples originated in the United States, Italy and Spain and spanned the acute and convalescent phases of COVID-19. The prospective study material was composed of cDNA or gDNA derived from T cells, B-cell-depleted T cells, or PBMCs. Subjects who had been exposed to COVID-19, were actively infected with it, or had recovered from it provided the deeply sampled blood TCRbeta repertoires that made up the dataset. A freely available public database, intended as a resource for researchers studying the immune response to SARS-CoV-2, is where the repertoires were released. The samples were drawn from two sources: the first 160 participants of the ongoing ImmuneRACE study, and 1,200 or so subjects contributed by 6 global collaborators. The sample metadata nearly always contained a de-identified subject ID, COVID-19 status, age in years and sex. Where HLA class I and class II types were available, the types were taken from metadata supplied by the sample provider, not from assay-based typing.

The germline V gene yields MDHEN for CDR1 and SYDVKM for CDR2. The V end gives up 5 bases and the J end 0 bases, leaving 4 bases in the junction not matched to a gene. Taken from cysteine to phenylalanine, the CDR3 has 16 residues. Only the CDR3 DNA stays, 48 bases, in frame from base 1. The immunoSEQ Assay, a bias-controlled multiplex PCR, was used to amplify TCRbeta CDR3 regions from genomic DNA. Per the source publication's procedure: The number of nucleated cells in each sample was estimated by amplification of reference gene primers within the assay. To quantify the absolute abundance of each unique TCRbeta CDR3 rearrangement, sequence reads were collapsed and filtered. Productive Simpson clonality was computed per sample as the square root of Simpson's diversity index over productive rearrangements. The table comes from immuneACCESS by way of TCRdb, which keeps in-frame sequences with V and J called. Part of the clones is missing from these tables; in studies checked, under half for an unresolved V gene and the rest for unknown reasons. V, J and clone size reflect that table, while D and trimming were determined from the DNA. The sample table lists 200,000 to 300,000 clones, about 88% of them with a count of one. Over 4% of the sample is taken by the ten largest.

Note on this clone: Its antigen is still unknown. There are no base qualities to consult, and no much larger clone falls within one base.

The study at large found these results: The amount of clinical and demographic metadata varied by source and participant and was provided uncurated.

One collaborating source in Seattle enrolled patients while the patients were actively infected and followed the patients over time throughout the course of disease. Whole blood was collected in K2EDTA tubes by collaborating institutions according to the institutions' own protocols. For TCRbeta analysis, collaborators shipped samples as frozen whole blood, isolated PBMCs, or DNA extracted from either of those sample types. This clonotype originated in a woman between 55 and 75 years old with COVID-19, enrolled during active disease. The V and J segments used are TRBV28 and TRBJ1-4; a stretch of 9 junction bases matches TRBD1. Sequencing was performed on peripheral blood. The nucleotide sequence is TGTGCCAGCAGTACACAGGGGGCAGCAACTAATGAAAAACTGTTTTTT. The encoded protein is CASSTQGAATNEKLFF.